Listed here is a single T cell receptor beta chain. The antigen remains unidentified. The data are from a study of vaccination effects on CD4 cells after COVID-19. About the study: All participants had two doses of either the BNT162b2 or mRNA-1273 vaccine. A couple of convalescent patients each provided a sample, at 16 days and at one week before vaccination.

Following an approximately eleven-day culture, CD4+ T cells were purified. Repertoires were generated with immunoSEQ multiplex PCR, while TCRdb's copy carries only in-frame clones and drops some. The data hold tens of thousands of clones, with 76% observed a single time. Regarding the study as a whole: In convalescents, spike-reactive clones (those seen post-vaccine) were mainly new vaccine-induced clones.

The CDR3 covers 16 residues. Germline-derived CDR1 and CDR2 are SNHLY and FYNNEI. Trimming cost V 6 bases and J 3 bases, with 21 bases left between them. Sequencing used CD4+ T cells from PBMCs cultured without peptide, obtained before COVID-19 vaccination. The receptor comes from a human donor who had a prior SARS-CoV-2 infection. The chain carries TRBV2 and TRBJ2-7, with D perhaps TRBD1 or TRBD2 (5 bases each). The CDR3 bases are TGTGCCAGCAGGCGGCGAGAGGGGTTGCGAGACTACGAGCAGTACTTC. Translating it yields CASRRREGLRDYEQYF.